Below, 3 T cell receptor beta chains from the same sample are listed, as sequenced in a study of regulatory T cells in long-lasting Graves disease. Time point given: newly diagnosed GD, antithyroid drugs for less than 3 months. Extracted RNA from PBMCs served as the source of the TCR library. Arm-PCR with iRepertoire HTBI primers amplified the CDR3 regions for these TCR beta libraries. TCRdb used MiXCR to reprocess the multiplex PCR reads, holding one entry per CDR3 protein. The sample yields around 230,000 distinct CDR3 sequences, approximately 20% seen once. Sequences were derived from peripheral blood mononuclear cells (PBMCs), sampled at new diagnosis, from a patient treated with antithyroid drugs. All receptors derive from a female donor with Graves disease.

Ten or more counts support this clonotype. The CDR3 region is CASSIRDRYNEQFF. The CDR3 region has the DNA TGTGCCAGCAGCATCCGGGACCGTTACAATGAGCAGTTCTTC. The chain employs TRBV11-2 and TRBJ2-1; D might be TRBD1 or TRBD2, each matching 5 bases. V lost 5 bases, J lost 4 bases, and 12 bases lay in between. The CDR3 is 14 residues long. Germline CDR1 is SGHAT and CDR2 is FQNNGV.

The chain employs TRBV15 and TRBJ2-3; TRBD2 is a possible D gene (5 bases). This CDR3 has 13 residues. CDR1 LNHNV and CDR2 YYDKDF come from the germline V gene (reference sequence). Trimming left V 5 bases short and J 11 bases short, with 17 bases between. CDR3 region: CATSPRTQRRQYF. The CDR3 DNA reads TGTGCCACCAGCCCGCGGACCCAGCGGAGGCAGTATTTT.

V usage is TRBV20-1 and J usage is TRBJ1-2; D remains unclear. V dropped 1 base and J dropped 2 bases, with 11 bases sitting between them. The germline gives CDR1 DFQATT, CDR2 SNEGSKA (reference sequence). CDR3 length: 14 residues. CDR3 nucleotide sequence: TGCAGTGCTAGAGTACCAATAGAGAACTATGGCTACACCTTC. Its translation: CSARVPIENYGYTF.